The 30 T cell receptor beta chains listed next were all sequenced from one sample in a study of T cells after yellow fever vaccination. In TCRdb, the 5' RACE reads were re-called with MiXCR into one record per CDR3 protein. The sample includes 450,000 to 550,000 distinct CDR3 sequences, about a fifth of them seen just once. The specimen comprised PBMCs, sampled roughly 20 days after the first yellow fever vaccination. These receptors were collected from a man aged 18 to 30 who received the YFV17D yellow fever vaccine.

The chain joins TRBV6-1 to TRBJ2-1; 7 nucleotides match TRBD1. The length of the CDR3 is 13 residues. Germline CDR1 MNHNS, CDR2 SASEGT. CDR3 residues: CASGQELYNEQFF. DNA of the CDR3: TGTGCGAGCGGACAGGAGCTATACAATGAGCAGTTCTTC.

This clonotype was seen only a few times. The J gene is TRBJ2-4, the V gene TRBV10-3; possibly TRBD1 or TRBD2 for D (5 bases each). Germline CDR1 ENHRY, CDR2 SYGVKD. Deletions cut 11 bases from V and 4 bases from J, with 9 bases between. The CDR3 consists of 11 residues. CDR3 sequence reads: CASGPKNIQYF. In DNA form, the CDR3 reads TGTGCCTCGGGACCTAAAAACATTCAGTACTTC.

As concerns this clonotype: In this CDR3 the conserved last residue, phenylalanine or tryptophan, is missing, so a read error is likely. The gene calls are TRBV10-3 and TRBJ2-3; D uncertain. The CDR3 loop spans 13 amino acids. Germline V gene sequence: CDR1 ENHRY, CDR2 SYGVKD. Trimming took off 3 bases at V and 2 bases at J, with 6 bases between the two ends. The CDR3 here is CAISDSDTDTQYY. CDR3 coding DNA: TGTGCCATCAGTGATTCGGACACAGATACGCAGTATTAT.

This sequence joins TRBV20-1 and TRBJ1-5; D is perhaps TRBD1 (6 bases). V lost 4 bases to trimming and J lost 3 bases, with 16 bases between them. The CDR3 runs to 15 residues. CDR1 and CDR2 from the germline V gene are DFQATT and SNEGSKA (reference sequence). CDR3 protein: CSATDRSFFNQPQHF. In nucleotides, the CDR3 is TGCAGTGCTACAGACAGGTCCTTCTTCAATCAGCCCCAGCATTTT.

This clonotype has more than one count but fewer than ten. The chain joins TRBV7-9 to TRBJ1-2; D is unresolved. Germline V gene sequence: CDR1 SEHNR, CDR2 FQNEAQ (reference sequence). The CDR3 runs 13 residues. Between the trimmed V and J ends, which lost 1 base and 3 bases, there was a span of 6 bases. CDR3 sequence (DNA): TGTGCCAGCAGCTTAGGACGGTACTATGGCTACACCTTC. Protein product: CASSLGRYYGYTF.

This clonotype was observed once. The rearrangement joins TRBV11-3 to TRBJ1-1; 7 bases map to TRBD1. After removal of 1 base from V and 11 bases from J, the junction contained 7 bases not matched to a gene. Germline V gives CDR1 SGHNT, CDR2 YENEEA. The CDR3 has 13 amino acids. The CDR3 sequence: CASSLGPDRPAFF. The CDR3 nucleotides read TGTGCCAGCAGCTTAGGGCCGGACAGGCCGGCTTTCTTT.

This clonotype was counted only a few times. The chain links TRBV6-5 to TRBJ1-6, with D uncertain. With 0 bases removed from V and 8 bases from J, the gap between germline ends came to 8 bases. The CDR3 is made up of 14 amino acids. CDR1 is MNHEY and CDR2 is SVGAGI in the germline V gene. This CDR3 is CASSYSSEDSPLHF. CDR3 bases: TGTGCCAGCAGTTACTCGAGTGAAGATTCACCCCTCCACTTT.

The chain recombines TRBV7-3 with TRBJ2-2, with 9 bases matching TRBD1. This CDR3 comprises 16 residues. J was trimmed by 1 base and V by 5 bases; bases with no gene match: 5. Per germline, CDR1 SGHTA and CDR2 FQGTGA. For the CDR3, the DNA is TGTGCCAGCAGCGCTAACAGGGGGCGGAACACCGGGGAGCTGTTTTTT. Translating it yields CASSANRGRNTGELFF.

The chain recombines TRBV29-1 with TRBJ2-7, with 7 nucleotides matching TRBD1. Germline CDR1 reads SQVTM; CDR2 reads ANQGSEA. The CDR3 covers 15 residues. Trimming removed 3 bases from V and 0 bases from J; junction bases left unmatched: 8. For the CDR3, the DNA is TGCAGCGTTGAGGTGACAGGGCGAAGCTCCTACGAGCAGTACTTC. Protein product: CSVEVTGRSSYEQYF.

CDR3 loop: CASSVDASILYGYTF. CDR3 in DNA: TGTGCCAGCAGCGTCGACGCGAGCATTCTCTATGGCTACACCTTC. The chain has TRBV9 and TRBJ1-2; D gene uncertain. CDR3 length equals 15 residues. V was trimmed by 2 bases and J by 4 bases, leaving 15 bases between them. From germline, CDR1 is SGDLS and CDR2 YYNGEE.

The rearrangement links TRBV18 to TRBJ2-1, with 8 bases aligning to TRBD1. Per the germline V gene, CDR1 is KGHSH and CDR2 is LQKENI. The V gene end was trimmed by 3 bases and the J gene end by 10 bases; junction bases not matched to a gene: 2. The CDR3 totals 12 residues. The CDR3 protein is CASSPTGVEQFF. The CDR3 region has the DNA TGTGCCAGCTCACCGACAGGGGTCGAGCAGTTCTTC.

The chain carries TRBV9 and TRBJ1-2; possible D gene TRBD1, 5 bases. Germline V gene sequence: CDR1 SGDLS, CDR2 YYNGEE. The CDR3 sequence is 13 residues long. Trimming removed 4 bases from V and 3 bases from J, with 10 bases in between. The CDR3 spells CASSNRNDYGYTF. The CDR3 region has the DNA TGTGCCAGCAGCAACAGGAATGACTATGGCTACACCTTC.

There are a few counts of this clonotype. The chain's CDR3 is CASSRQGIGETQYF. The CDR3 coding sequence is TGTGCCAGCAGCCGTCAGGGGATAGGGGAGACCCAGTACTTC. This chain connects TRBV7-2 to TRBJ2-5; D possibly corresponds to TRBD1 (6 bases). CDR1 is SGHTA and CDR2 is FQGNSA in the germline V gene. V lost 5 bases to trimming and J lost 5 bases, with 15 bases between them. This CDR3 has 14 amino acids. Complete variable domain (other parts from reference TRBV7-2 and TRBJ2-5): GAGVSQSPSNKVTEKGKDVELRCDPISGHTALYWYRQSLGQGLEFLIYFQGNSAPDKSGLPSDRFSAERTGGSVSTLTIQRTQQEDSAVYLCASSRQGIGETQYFGPGTRLLVL.

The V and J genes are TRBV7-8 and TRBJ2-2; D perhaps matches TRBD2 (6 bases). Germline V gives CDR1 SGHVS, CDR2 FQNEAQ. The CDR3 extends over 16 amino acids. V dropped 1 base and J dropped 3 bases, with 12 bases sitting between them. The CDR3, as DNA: TGTGCCAGCAGCTTAGTTGGGGGGACCTACACCGGGGAGCTGTTTTTT. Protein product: CASSLVGGTYTGELFF.

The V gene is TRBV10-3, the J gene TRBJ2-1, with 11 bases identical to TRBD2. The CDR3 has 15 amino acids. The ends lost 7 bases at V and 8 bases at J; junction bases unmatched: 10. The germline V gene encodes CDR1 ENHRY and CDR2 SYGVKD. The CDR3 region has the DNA TGTGCCATCACCGATAGCGGGGGGGCAAGAGATGAGCAGTTCTTC. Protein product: CAITDSGGARDEQFF.

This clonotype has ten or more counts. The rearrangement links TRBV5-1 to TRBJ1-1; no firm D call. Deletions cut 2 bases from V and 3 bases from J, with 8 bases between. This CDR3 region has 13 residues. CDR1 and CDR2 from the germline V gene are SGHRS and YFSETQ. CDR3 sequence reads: CASSFGEDTEAFF. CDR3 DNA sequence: TGCGCCAGCAGCTTCGGCGAGGACACTGAAGCTTTCTTT.

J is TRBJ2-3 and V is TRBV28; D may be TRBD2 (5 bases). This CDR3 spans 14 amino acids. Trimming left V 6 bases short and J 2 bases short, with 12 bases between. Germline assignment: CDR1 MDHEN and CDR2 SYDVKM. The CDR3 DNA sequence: TGTGCCAGCAGGCGGCCCGGGAACACAGATACGCAGTATTTT. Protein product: CASRRPGNTDTQYF.

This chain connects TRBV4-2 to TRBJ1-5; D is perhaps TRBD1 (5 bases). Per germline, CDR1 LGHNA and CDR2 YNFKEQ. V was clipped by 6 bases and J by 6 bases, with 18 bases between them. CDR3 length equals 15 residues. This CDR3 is CASRTHDGGGQPQHF. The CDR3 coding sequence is TGTGCCAGCAGAACGCACGATGGGGGAGGTCAGCCCCAGCATTTT.

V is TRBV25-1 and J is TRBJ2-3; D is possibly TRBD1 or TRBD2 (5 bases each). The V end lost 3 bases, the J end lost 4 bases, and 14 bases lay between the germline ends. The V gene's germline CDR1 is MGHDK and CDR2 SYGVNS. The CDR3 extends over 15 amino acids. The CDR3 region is CASSDLGVVADTQYF. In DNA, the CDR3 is TGTGCCAGCAGTGACTTGGGGGTGGTGGCAGATACGCAGTATTTT.

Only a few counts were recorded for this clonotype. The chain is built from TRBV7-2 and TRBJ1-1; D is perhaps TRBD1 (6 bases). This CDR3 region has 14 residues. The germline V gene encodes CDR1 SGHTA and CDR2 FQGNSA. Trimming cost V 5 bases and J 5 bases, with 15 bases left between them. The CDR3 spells CASSKQGGVTEAFF. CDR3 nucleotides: TGTGCCAGCAGCAAACAGGGAGGAGTGACTGAAGCTTTCTTT.

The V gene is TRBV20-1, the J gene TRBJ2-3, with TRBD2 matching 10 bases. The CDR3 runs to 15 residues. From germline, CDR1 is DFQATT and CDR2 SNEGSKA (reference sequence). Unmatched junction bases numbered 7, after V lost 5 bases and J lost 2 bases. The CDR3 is CSAVLAGAYTDTQYF. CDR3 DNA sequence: TGCAGTGCTGTTCTAGCGGGGGCCTACACAGATACGCAGTATTTT.

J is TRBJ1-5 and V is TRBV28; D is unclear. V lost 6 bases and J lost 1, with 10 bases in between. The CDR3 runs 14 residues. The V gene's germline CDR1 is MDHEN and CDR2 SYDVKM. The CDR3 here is CASRLTRSNQPQHF. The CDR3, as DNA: TGTGCCAGCAGACTGACTAGGAGCAATCAGCCCCAGCATTTT. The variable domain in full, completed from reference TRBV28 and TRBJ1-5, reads DVKVTQSSRYLVKRTGEKVFLECVQDMDHENMFWYRQDPGLGLRLIYFSYDVKMKEKGDIPEGYSVSREKKERFSLILESASTNQTSMYLCASRLTRSNQPQHFGDGTRLSIL.

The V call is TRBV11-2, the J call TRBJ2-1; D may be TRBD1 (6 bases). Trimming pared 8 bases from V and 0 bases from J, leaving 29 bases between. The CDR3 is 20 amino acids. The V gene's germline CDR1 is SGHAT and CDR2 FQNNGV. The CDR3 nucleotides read TGTGCCAGCCAGCAGAAAGGGTCAGGGGACCCAATCAGCTCCTACAATGAGCAGTTCTTC. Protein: CASQQKGSGDPISSYNEQFF.

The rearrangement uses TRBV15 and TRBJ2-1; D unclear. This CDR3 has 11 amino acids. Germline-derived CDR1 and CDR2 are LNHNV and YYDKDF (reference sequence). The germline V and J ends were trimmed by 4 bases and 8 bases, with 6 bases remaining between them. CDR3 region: CATSKRYEQFF. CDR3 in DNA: TGTGCCACCAGCAAGCGATATGAGCAGTTCTTC.

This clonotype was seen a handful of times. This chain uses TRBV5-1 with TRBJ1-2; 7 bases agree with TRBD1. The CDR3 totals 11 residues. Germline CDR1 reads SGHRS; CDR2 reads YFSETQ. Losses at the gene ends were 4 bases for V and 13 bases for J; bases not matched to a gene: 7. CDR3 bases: TGCGCCAGCAGCCTCAGGGGGACGAGCACCTTC. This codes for CASSLRGTSTF. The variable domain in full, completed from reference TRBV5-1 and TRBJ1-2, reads KAGVTQTPRYLIKTRGQQVTLSCSPISGHRSVSWYQQTPGQGLQFLFEYFSETQRNKGNFPGRFSGRQFSNSRSEMNVSTLELGDSALYLCASSLRGTSTFGSGTRLTVV.

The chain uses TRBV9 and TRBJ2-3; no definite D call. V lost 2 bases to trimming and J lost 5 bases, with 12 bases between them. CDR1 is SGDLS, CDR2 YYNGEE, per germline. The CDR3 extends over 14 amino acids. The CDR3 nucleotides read TGTGCCAGCAGCGTGGACGGGTCTGGAGATACGCAGTATTTT. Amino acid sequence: CASSVDGSGDTQYF. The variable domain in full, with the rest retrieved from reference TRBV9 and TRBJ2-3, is DSGVTQTPKHLITATGQRVTLRCSPRSGDLSVYWYQQSLDQGLQFLIQYYNGEERAKGNILERFSAQQFPDLHSELNLSSLELGDSALYFCASSVDGSGDTQYFGPGTRLTVL.

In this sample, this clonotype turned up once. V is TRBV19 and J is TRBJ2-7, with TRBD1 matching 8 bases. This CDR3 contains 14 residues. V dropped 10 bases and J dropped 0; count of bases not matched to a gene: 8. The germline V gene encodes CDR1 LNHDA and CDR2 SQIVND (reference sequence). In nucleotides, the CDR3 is TGTGCCACCCCGAAGGACAGGGACTCCTACGAGCAGTACGTC. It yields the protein CATPKDRDSYEQYV.

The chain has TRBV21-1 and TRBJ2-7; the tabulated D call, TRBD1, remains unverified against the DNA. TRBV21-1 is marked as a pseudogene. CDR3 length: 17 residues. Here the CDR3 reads CASSAPMGHGRSYEQYV. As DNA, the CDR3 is TGTGCCAGCAGCGCCCCAATGGGACACGGACGGAGTTACGAGCAGTACGTC.

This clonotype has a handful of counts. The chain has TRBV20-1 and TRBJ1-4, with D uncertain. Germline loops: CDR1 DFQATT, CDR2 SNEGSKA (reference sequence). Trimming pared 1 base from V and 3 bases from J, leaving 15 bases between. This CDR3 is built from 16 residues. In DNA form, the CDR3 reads TGCAGTGCTAGAGGATTTAGTGGAGGGCCTAATGAAAAACTGTTTTTT. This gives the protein CSARGFSGGPNEKLFF.

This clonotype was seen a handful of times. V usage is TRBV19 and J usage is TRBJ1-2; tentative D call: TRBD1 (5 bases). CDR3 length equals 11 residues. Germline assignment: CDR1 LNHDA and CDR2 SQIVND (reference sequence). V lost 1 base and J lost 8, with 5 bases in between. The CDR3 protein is CASSIGDGYTF. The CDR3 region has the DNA TGTGCCAGTAGTATAGGGGACGGCTACACCTTC.